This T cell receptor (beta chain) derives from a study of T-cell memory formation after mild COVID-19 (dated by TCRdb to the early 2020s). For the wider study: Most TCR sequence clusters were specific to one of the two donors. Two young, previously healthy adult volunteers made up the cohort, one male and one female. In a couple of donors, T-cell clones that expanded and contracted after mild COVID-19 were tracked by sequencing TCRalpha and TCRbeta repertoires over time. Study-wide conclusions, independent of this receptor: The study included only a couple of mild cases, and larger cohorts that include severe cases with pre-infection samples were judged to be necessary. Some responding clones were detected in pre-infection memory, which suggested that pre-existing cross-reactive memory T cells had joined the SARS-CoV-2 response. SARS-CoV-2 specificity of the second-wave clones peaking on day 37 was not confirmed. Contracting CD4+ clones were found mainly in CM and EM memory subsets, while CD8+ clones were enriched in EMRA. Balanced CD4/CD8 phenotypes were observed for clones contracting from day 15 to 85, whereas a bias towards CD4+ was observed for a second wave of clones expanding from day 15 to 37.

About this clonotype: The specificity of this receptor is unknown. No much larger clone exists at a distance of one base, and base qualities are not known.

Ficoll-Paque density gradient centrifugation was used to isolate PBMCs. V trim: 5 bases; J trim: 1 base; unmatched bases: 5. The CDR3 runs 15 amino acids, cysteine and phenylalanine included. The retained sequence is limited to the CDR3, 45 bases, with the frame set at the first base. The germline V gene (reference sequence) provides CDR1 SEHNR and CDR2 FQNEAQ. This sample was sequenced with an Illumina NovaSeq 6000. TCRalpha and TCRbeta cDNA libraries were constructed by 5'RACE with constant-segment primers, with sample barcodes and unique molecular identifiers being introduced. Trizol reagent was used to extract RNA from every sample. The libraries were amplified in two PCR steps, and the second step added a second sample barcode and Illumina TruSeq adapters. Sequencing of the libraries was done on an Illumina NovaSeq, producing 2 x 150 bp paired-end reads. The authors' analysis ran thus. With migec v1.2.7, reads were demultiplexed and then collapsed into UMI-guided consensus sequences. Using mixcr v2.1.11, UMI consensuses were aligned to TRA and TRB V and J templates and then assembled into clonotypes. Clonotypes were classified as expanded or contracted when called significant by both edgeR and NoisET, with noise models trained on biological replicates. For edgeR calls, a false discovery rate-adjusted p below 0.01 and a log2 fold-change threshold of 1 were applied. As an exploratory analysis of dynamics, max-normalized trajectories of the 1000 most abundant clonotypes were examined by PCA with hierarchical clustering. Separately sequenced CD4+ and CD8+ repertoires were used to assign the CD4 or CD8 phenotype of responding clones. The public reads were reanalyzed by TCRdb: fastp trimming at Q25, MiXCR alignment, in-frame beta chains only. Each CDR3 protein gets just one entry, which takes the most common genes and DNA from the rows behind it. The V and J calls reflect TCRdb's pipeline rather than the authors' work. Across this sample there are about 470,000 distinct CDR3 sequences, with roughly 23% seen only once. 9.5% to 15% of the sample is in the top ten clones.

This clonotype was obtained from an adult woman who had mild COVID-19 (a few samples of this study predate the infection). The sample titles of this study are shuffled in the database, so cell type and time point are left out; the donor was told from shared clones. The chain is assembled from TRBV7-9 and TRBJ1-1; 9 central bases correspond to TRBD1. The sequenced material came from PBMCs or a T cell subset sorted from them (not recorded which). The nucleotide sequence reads TGTGCCAGCAGCACCCACAGGGGGCCGAACACTGAAGCTTTCTTT. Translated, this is CASSTHRGPNTEAFF.